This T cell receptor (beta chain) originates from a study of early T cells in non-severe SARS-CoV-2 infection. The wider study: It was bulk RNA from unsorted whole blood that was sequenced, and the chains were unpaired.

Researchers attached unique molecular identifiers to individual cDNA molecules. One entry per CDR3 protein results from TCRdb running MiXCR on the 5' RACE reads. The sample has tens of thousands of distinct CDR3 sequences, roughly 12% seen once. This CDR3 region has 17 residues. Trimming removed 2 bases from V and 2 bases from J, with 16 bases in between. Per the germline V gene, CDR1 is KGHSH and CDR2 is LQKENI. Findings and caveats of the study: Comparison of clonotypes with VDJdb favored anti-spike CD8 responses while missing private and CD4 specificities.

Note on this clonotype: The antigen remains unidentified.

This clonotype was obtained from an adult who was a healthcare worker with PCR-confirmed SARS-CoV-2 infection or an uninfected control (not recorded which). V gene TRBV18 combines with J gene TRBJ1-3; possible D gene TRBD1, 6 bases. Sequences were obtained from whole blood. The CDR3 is CASSPLTQGPAGNTIYF. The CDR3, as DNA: TGTGCCAGCTCACCATTGACTCAGGGGCCAGCTGGAAACACCATATATTTT.